The 27 T cell receptor beta chains presented below share a single source sample, sequenced in a study of blood T cells in healthy people across ages. The second PCR ran roughly 7 to 12 cycles with a sample-barcoded 5' primer and J-beta primers. MiXCR was run by TCRdb on the 5' RACE reads, yielding one entry per CDR3 protein. The table includes some 750,000 distinct CDR3 sequences, roughly 20% detected once. Sequencing input: blood. The receptors were sampled from a man in his 70s in good health.

J is TRBJ2-3 and V is TRBV6-6; D remains ambiguous. The germline V and J ends were trimmed by 5 bases and 2 bases, with 14 bases remaining between them. The germline CDR1 and CDR2 sequences are MNHNY and SVGAGI (reference sequence). There are 15 residues in the CDR3. The chain's CDR3 is CASSNQGKTTDTQYF. The CDR3 nucleotides are TGTGCCAGCAGTAATCAAGGGAAGACCACAGATACGCAGTATTTT.

This chain uses TRBV30 with TRBJ1-3; TRBD1 is a possible D gene (6 bases). The germline V and J ends were trimmed by 5 bases and 2 bases, with 13 bases remaining between them. Looked up from germline, CDR1 is GTSNPN and CDR2 is SVGIG (reference sequence). There are 14 residues in the CDR3. CDR3: CAWQVGTTGNTIYF. The CDR3 DNA reads TGTGCCTGGCAAGTAGGGACAACTGGAAACACCATATATTTT.

A word on this clonotype: The germline gene is not matched at one end of the junction; a read error may be the cause. This chain connects TRBV19 to TRBJ1-1; no definite D call. Germline values: CDR1 LNHDA, CDR2 SQIVND (reference sequence). This CDR3 comprises 16 residues. This CDR3 reads CASSIISVPRSTEAFF. CDR3 coding DNA: TGCGCCAGTAGTATAATCTCAGTCCCCCGGAGCACTGAAGCTTTCTTT. Filled out from reference TRBV19 and TRBJ1-1, the complete variable domain reads DGGITQSPKYLFRKEGQNVTLSCEQNLNHDAMYWYRQDPGQGLRLIYYSQIVNDFQKGDIAEGYSVSREKKESFPLTVTSAQKNPTAFYLCASSIISVPRSTEAFFGQGTRLTVV.

V and J are TRBV12-3 or TRBV12-4 and TRBJ2-3; D is unclear. This CDR3 is 14 amino acids long. Trimming took off 4 bases at V and 2 bases at J, with 10 bases between the two ends. The CDR3 spells CASSSLTNTDTQYF. The CDR3 coding sequence is TGTGCCAGCAGTTCGTTAACAAACACAGATACGCAGTATTTT.

This clonotype has a handful of counts. The chain has TRBV7-2 and TRBJ1-2; D unclear. This CDR3 is 14 amino acids long. Germline V lookup: CDR1 SGHTA, CDR2 FQGNSA. The V and J ends lost 2 bases and 8 bases respectively, with 15 bases between them. CDR3 region: CASSLSGGSQGYTF. The CDR3 nucleotides read TGTGCCAGCAGCTTATCTGGAGGGTCCCAGGGCTACACCTTC. The entire variable domain, with the rest obtained from reference TRBV7-2 and TRBJ1-2, is as follows: GAGVSQSPSNKVTEKGKDVELRCDPISGHTALYWYRQSLGQGLEFLIYFQGNSAPDKSGLPSDRFSAERTGGSVSTLTIQRTQQEDSAVYLCASSLSGGSQGYTFGSGTRLTVV.

The chain uses TRBV2 and TRBJ1-5; D unresolved. V shed 4 bases and J shed 2 bases, with 12 bases lying between them. CDR1 and CDR2 from the germline V gene are SNHLY and FYNNEI. The CDR3 runs 15 residues. CDR3 in DNA: TGTGCCAGCAGTGCGGAGTGGGTTGGCAATCAGCCCCAGCATTTT. It yields the protein CASSAEWVGNQPQHF.

In its sample, this clonotype was seen a few times. The DNA of the CDR3 is TGTGCCAGCAGTCCGGTAGCAGGCGGGGGGGCTCTTTCCAAAAACATTCAGTACTTC. This encodes CASSPVAGGGALSKNIQYF. The V call is TRBV12-3 or TRBV12-4, the J call TRBJ2-4; 9 bases agree with TRBD2. The CDR3 consists of 19 residues. V dropped 5 bases and J dropped 2; count of bases not matched to a gene: 16.

This clonotype was counted at least ten times. This chain joins TRBV12-3 or TRBV12-4 and TRBJ2-2; no clear D. With 6 bases removed from V and 15 bases from J, the gap between germline ends came to 26 bases. The length of the CDR3 is 15 residues. This chain's CDR3 is CASSDNGPISQWVFF. The CDR3 DNA reads TGTGCCAGCAGCGACAATGGGCCGATCTCTCAATGGGTGTTTTTT.

This clonotype was detected a few times. The chain uses TRBV12-3 or TRBV12-4 and TRBJ1-5; D not resolved. Trimming removed 2 bases from V and 4 bases from J, with 15 bases in between. This CDR3 is 16 amino acids long. The CDR3 DNA sequence: TGTGCCAGCAGTTTATCAGGACTTGGACGAAATCAGCCCCAGCATTTT. Residues: CASSLSGLGRNQPQHF.

There are a few counts of this clonotype. V and J are TRBV20-1 and TRBJ1-1; D unclear. The CDR3 sequence is 10 residues long. Germline V gene data show CDR1 as DFQATT and CDR2 as SNEGSKA (reference sequence). V was shortened by 5 bases and J by 4 bases, with 5 bases between the two germline ends. The CDR3 sequence is CSASGTEAFF. The CDR3 region has the DNA TGCAGTGCTTCGGGCACTGAAGCTTTCTTT.

This clonotype was counted between two and nine times. V is TRBV29-1 and J is TRBJ2-7, with TRBD1 matching 9 bases. CDR3 length: 14 amino acids. Trimming removed 6 bases from V and 1 base from J; junction bases left unmatched: 7. Germline loops: CDR1 SQVTM, CDR2 ANQGSEA. In DNA, the CDR3 is TGCAGCGTCCTCGGACAGGGGTCGTCCTACGAGCAGTACTTC. It codes for CSVLGQGSSYEQYF.

In DNA, the CDR3 is TGTGCCACCCTATGGAGGGAGTATGGCTACACCTTC. Amino acid sequence: CATLWREYGYTF. The V and J genes are TRBV28 and TRBJ1-2; D unresolved. Germline V gene sequence: CDR1 MDHEN, CDR2 SYDVKM. The CDR3 covers 12 residues. Trimming took off 10 bases at V and 5 bases at J, with 14 bases between the two ends.

The chain uses TRBV5-5 and TRBJ1-5; tentative D call: TRBD1 (5 bases). This CDR3 is built from 14 residues. V shed 0 bases and J shed 5 bases, with 9 bases lying between them. From germline, CDR1 is SGHKS and CDR2 YYEKEE (reference sequence). CDR3 sequence: CASSLAGIHQPQHF. The CDR3 DNA reads as TGTGCCAGCAGCTTGGCAGGGATCCATCAGCCCCAGCATTTT.

This clonotype came up a few times. J is TRBJ1-5 and V is TRBV20-1; D gene uncertain. V dropped 8 bases and J dropped 2 bases, with 19 bases sitting between them. The germline V gene has CDR1 DFQATT and CDR2 SNEGSKA (reference sequence). The CDR3 contains 15 residues. The CDR3 DNA sequence: TGCAGTTTGGCACTCTCCTCCTTGGGCAATCAGCCCCAGCATTTT. Translation gives CSLALSSLGNQPQHF.

The chain links TRBV12-3 or TRBV12-4 to TRBJ2-5; maybe TRBD2 (5 bases). With 2 bases removed from V and 3 bases from J, the gap between germline ends came to 16 bases. CDR3 size: 16 residues. For the CDR3, the DNA is TGTGCCAGCAGTTTACTAGCTGGGGTTATCGAAGAGACCCAGTACTTC. Protein: CASSLLAGVIEETQYF.

This clonotype occurred a few times. This chain uses TRBV28 with TRBJ2-5; D unresolved. V was trimmed by 2 bases and J by 4 bases, leaving 14 bases between them. This CDR3 spans 15 amino acids. The germline gives CDR1 MDHEN, CDR2 SYDVKM. The CDR3 reads CASSLKGIMGETQYF. The DNA of the CDR3 is TGTGCCAGCAGTTTAAAGGGTATTATGGGAGAGACCCAGTACTTC.

This clonotype was seen a handful of times. The chain joins TRBV3-1 to TRBJ2-5, with D maybe TRBD1 (5 bases). The CDR3 spans 13 residues. The V end lost 8 bases, the J end lost 1 base, and 11 bases lay between the germline ends. From germline, CDR1 is LGHDT and CDR2 YNNKEL (reference sequence). The CDR3 loop reads CASETRAQETQYF. The DNA of the CDR3 is TGTGCCAGCGAGACCAGGGCCCAAGAGACCCAGTACTTC.

This clonotype appeared a few times. An end of the junction differs from the germline gene, which may be a read error. The chain carries TRBV7-8 and TRBJ2-3, with D uncertain. Germline CDR1 and CDR2: SGHVS and FQNEAQ. The CDR3 runs to 14 residues. For the CDR3, the DNA is TGTGCCAGCAGCCCTGCCCCGAGCACGGATACGCAGTATTTT. It specifies CASSPAPSTDTQYF.

This clonotype was counted a few times. The chain couples TRBV7-2 to TRBJ2-5, with 8 bases lining up with TRBD2. This CDR3 spans 12 amino acids. The germline gives CDR1 SGHTA, CDR2 FQGNSA. The trim removed 9 bases at V and 4 bases at J, leaving 4 bases unmatched. CDR3 sequence: CASSGMSETQYF. The DNA of the CDR3 is TGTGCCAGTAGCGGGATGTCAGAGACCCAGTACTTC.

This clonotype was counted between two and nine times. The V call is TRBV12-3 or TRBV12-4, the J call TRBJ2-5; no clear D gene. The germline V and J ends were trimmed by 3 bases and 5 bases, with 10 bases remaining between them. This CDR3 has 13 amino acids. CDR3: CASSFSRTETQYF. The CDR3 DNA reads TGTGCCAGCAGTTTCTCGAGGACGGAGACCCAGTACTTC.

This CDR3 is CSARTSGDGEQFF. CDR3 DNA: TGCAGTGCTCGGACTAGCGGGGATGGTGAGCAGTTCTTC. The chain couples TRBV20-1 to TRBJ2-1; 12 bases fit TRBD2. Losses at the gene ends were 5 bases for V and 9 bases for J; bases not matched to a gene: 5. Looked up from germline, CDR1 is DFQATT and CDR2 is SNEGSKA (reference sequence). The CDR3 runs 13 residues.

CDR3 DNA: TGTGCCAGCAGGACGACAGGGGGCTTGGTAGCTTTCTTT. Protein product: CASRTTGGLVAFF. The chain carries TRBV28 and TRBJ1-1, with 10 positions matching TRBD1. The CDR3 runs 13 residues. Germline loops: CDR1 MDHEN, CDR2 SYDVKM. The V gene end was trimmed by 6 bases and the J gene end by 10 bases; junction bases not matched to a gene: 8.

The CDR3 DNA reads TGTGCCATCGCCTCGGGGGAGAACATTCAGTACTTC. Protein sequence: CAIASGENIQYF. V usage is TRBV10-3 and J usage is TRBJ2-4; maybe TRBD2 (6 bases). CDR1 is ENHRY, CDR2 SYGVKD, per germline. The CDR3 runs to 12 residues. Deletions cut 8 bases from V and 7 bases from J, with 12 bases between.

The chain uses TRBV4-3 and TRBJ2-1; 10 bases line up with TRBD2. In germline, CDR1 is LGHNA, CDR2 YSLEER. This CDR3 is 17 amino acids long. V was pared by 2 bases and J by 5 bases, with 9 bases of the junction left unmatched. The CDR3: CASSQSGSGRANNEQFF. In DNA, the CDR3 is TGCGCCAGCAGCCAATCGGGAAGCGGGAGGGCAAACAATGAGCAGTTCTTC.

This clonotype was observed a few times. The chain joins TRBV21-1 to TRBJ2-7. The end of the DNA is better explained by TRBJ2-1, so the J call may be wrong. TRBV21-1 is described as a pseudogene. CDR3 length: 12 amino acids. The CDR3 DNA reads as TGTGCCAGCAGCAAAAAGGCAACCGAGCAGTTCTTC. It translates to CASSKKATEQFF.

This clonotype was observed at least ten times. The V call is TRBV18, the J call TRBJ1-4; D is undetermined. The CDR3 has 15 residues. The germline V gene encodes CDR1 KGHSH and CDR2 LQKENI. V lost 4 bases and J 1 base, leaving 10 bases between the germline ends. CDR3 region: CASSLRQGTNEKLFF. CDR3 DNA sequence: TGTGCCAGCTCACTACGACAAGGAACTAATGAAAAACTGTTTTTT.

The chain couples TRBV3-1 to TRBJ2-3, with 14 positions matching TRBD2. The V gene end was trimmed by 10 bases and the J gene end by 2 bases; junction bases not matched to a gene: 5. The length of the CDR3 is 15 residues. CDR1 and CDR2 from the germline V gene are LGHDT and YNNKEL (reference sequence). The CDR3 protein is CATGLAGGHTDTQYF. The CDR3, as DNA: TGTGCCACAGGACTAGCGGGGGGACACACAGATACGCAGTATTTT.